This is a list of T cell receptor beta chains from one sample in a study of identical twins. One entry per CDR3 protein results from TCRdb running MiXCR on the 5' RACE reads. In the table there are 450,000 to 650,000 distinct CDR3 sequences, around 15% of which are singletons. The sample was also linked to a second study, of yellow fever vaccine responses in identical twins.

Sequencing used CD4+ T cells sorted from blood. All receptors come from a woman aged 18-29 years in good health. The CDR3 runs from the conserved cysteine through the conserved F or W. The order of the fields is D gene, clone size, J gene, V gene, CDR3 DNA, CDR3 protein. The D gene is left open where the match is weak. Clone size is shown for a subset of rows, as once, few, many or a class of expanded clone.

>TRBD1|.|TRBJ2-2|TRBV25-1
TGTGCCAGCAGTGAATCAACAGGGGGCGGACTCAGGAAACCCGGGGAGCTGTTTTTT
CASSESTGGGLRKPGELFF
>.|few|TRBJ2-5|TRBV6-2/TRBV6-3
TGTGCCAGCAGTTACTCGATCGCGGATGGGACCCAGTACTTC
CASSYSIADGTQYF
>TRBD1|.|TRBJ2-3|TRBV7-7
TGTGCCAGCAGTCCCCCGGGACAGGGGGCCCCAGATACGCAGTATTTT
CASSPPGQGAPDTQYF
>.|.|TRBJ2-7|TRBV7-9
TGTGCCAGCGGTACCACCTACGAGCAGTACTTC
CASGTTYEQYF
>.|.|TRBJ2-6|TRBV20-1
TGCAGTGCTCAGGGACGGAACTCTGGGGCCAACGTCCTGACTTTC
CSAQGRNSGANVLTF
>TRBD2|few|TRBJ2-7|TRBV15
TGTGCCACCAGCAGAGTTAGCGGGGGAAACTCCTACGAGCAGTACTTC
CATSRVSGGNSYEQYF
>TRBD2|few|TRBJ2-1|TRBV3-1
TGTGCCAGCAGCCAAGGTCCGTGGGCGGGGGGCTACAATGAGCAGTTCTTC
CASSQGPWAGGYNEQFF
>TRBD2|few|TRBJ2-1|TRBV15
TGTGCCACCAGCAGAGATAGGGGACTAGCGGGCGATGAGCAGTTCTTC
CATSRDRGLAGDEQFF
>.|.|TRBJ2-1|TRBV12-3/TRBV12-4
TGTGCCAGCAGTTCAGGGGTCCATGAGCAGTTCTTC
CASSSGVHEQFF
>TRBD2|few|TRBJ2-5|TRBV25-1
TGTGCCAGCAGTGAATTTAGCGGGGTCCAAGAGACCCAGTACTTC
CASSEFSGVQETQYF
>.|few|TRBJ1-1|TRBV5-1
TGCGCCAGTGCACAGGGTGGGGACACTGAAGCTTTCTTT
CASAQGGDTEAFF
>.|few|TRBJ2-3|TRBV7-2
TGTGCCAGCAGCTTTTTGGGGGCCGTAGAATATTTT
CASSFLGAVEYF
>TRBD1|.|TRBJ2-1|TRBV5-6
TGTGCCAGCAGACACCGGGACAGGTTCAATGAGCAGTTCTTC
CASRHRDRFNEQFF
>TRBD1|few|TRBJ1-5|TRBV12-3/TRBV12-4
TGTGCCAGCAGTTCGAGGGACAGGGGGGTCACGCAGCCCCAGCATTTT
CASSSRDRGVTQPQHF
>TRBD1|few|TRBJ1-2|TRBV2
TGTGCCAGGCAGGGACAGGGGCCGGGTGGCTACACCTTC
CARQGQGPGGYTF
>TRBD2|.|TRBJ2-1|TRBV5-6
TGTGCCAGCAGCTTGGCCGGGGGGGAACACAATGAGCAGTTCTTC
CASSLAGGEHNEQFF
>TRBD1|once|TRBJ2-3|TRBV11-2
TGTGCCAGCAGCCCATGGACAGGGGGAGATACGCAGTATTTT
CASSPWTGGDTQYF
>.|.|TRBJ1-1|TRBV29-1
TGCAGCGTTCGACAGACGAACACTGAAGCTTTCTTT
CSVRQTNTEAFF
>TRBD2|.|TRBJ2-3|TRBV12-3/TRBV12-4
TGTGCCAGCAGACCTAGCGGATCTAGCAAAGATACGCAGTATTTT
CASRPSGSSKDTQYF
>TRBD1|few|TRBJ2-2|TRBV24-1
TGTGCCACCGGTCCGGGACAGGGAGTCCCCGGGGAGCTGTTTTTT
CATGPGQGVPGELFF
>TRBD2|few|TRBJ2-5|TRBV11-2
TGTGCCAGCAGCCCTAGCGGACGATGGGGAGAGACCCAGTACTTC
CASSPSGRWGETQYF
>.|.|TRBJ2-7|TRBV7-6
TGTGCCAGCAGCCGGGACCAAGCCTACGAGCAGTACTTC
CASSRDQAYEQYF
>.|few|TRBJ2-3|TRBV2
TGTGCCAGCAGGGCGAACAGGGCGCTGTTCACAGATACGCAGTATTTT
CASRANRALFTDTQYF
>.|.|TRBJ1-3|TRBV2
TGTGCCAGCAGTCAGGGGACCTCTGGAAACACCATATATTTT
CASSQGTSGNTIYF
>TRBD1|.|TRBJ1-2|TRBV9
TGTGCCAGCAGCGTAGGGGGGACAGGCAACTATGGCTACACCTTC
CASSVGGTGNYGYTF
>.|.|TRBJ1-4|TRBV2
TGTGCCAGCAGTGAAGACGGGAATGAAAAACTGTTTTTT
CASSEDGNEKLFF
>.|.|TRBJ2-3|TRBV7-2
TGTGCCAGCAGCTCCGACAGACTACCTACAGATACGCAGTATTTT
CASSSDRLPTDTQYF
>.|.|TRBJ2-5|TRBV20-1
TGCAGTGCTAGACGGGCCTCCCAAGAGACCCAGTACTTC
CSARRASQETQYF
>.|few|TRBJ2-7|TRBV7-2
TGTGCCAGCAGCTTAGCCAGCCCTTTGGGCTACGAGCAGTACTTC
CASSLASPLGYEQYF
>TRBD2|.|TRBJ2-7|TRBV6-5
TGTGCCAGCAAGTACTTGATAGCGGGTGTTTACGAGCAGTACTTC
CASKYLIAGVYEQYF
>.|many|TRBJ1-6|TRBV12-3/TRBV12-4
TGTGCCAGCAGTTTTGGGCAGGAATCACCCCTCCACTTT
CASSFGQESPLHF
>TRBD2|.|TRBJ2-4|TRBV12-3/TRBV12-4
TGTGCCAGCAGGGGGGGGGTAGGTAAAGACATTCAGTACTTC
CASRGGVGKDIQYF
>.|few|TRBJ2-4|TRBV29-1
TGCAGCGTTATTCCTGGAGGGGGCGCGACGGCCAAAAACATTCAGTACTTC
CSVIPGGGATAKNIQYF
>TRBD1|few|TRBJ1-1|TRBV12-3/TRBV12-4
TGTGCCAGCGGGGCAGGGGGTGAAGCTTTCTTT
CASGAGGEAFF
>.|few|TRBJ2-2|TRBV28
TGTGCCAGCAGTTCCCCAGCGGGCGCGGACACCGGGGAGCTGTTTTTT
CASSSPAGADTGELFF
>.|few|TRBJ2-5|TRBV12-3/TRBV12-4
TGTGCCAGCAGTTTAAAGGCCCCTTCTCGAGAGACCCAGTACTTC
CASSLKAPSRETQYF
>.|once|TRBJ2-7|TRBV14
TGTGCCAGCAGCCTCATGTCACAGGGACCTTACGAGCAGTACTTC
CASSLMSQGPYEQYF
>.|few|TRBJ2-6|TRBV18
TGTGCCAGCTCACCACCAAGAGGTACTGGGGCCAACGTCCTGACTTTC
CASSPPRGTGANVLTF
>.|few|TRBJ2-7|TRBV12-3/TRBV12-4
TGTGCCAGCACCCTCGACAGTATCTCCTACGAGCAGTACTTC
CASTLDSISYEQYF